The 15 T cell receptor beta chains below all came from one sample that was sequenced in a study of T-cell reconstitution after alpha-beta-depleted transplantation in children. For TCRbeta, the library was prepared with unique molecular identifiers. In TCRdb, the PCR reads were re-called with MiXCR into one record per CDR3 protein. The profile shows about 230,000 distinct CDR3 sequences, about 8.8% of them singletons. This sample comprised PBMCs from the stem cell graft donor, obtained from the stem cell graft. The receptors derive from a human donor who donated a stem cell graft to a child with SCID.

There are many counts of this clonotype. The chain couples TRBV4-2 to TRBJ1-3; D is perhaps TRBD1 (5 bases). Trimming removed 2 bases at V and 0 bases at J, with 14 bases between. This CDR3 spans 17 amino acids. Germline assignment: CDR1 LGHNA and CDR2 YNFKEQ. The CDR3 sequence: CASSQRQQGGSGNTIYF. CDR3 nucleotide sequence: TGTGCCAGCAGCCAACGACAGCAGGGCGGCTCTGGAAACACCATATATTTT.

In its sample, this clonotype was seen many times. The CDR3 is CASKTADTEAFF. CDR3 DNA: TGTGCCAGCAAGACCGCGGACACTGAAGCTTTCTTT. The V call is TRBV6-6, the J call TRBJ1-1; D gene unclear. Germline V gene data show CDR1 as MNHNY and CDR2 as SVGAGI (reference sequence). The CDR3 sequence is 12 residues long. Trimming removed 7 bases at V and 3 bases at J, with 9 bases between.

This clonotype was recorded at least ten times. This rearrangement joins TRBV7-2 to TRBJ1-2; a weak D match, TRBD1 (6 bases). CDR1 and CDR2 from the germline V gene are SGHTA and FQGNSA. V was shortened by 8 bases and J by 1 base, with 11 bases between the two germline ends. This CDR3 region has 13 residues. CDR3 nucleotides: TGTGCCAGCGGACAGACTGTTAACTATGGCTACACCTTC. It encodes CASGQTVNYGYTF.

This clonotype was seen repeatedly, ten times or more. CDR3 DNA: TGTGCCACCACCAGGGACCGGAACTATGGCTACACCTTC. This sequence encodes CATTRDRNYGYTF. The V and J genes are TRBV15 and TRBJ1-2; D possibly corresponds to TRBD1 (5 bases). V was trimmed by 7 bases and J by 2 bases, leaving 11 bases between them. Germline CDR1 LNHNV, CDR2 YYDKDF (reference sequence). This CDR3 contains 13 residues.

This clonotype was found many times. The CDR3 nucleotides are TGCGCCAGCAGCTTGGACGGGAACTCAGGAAACACCATATATTTT. Its translation: CASSLDGNSGNTIYF. The chain is built from TRBV5-1 and TRBJ1-3; D gene uncertain. Per the germline V gene, CDR1 is SGHRS and CDR2 is YFSETQ. The V end lost 0 bases, the J end lost 4 bases, and 11 bases lay between the germline ends. The CDR3 runs 15 residues.

This clonotype came up many times. The J gene is TRBJ1-2, the V gene TRBV2; TRBD1 might be the D (5 bases). Germline V lookup: CDR1 SNHLY, CDR2 FYNNEI. Trimming took off 3 bases at V and 5 bases at J, with 13 bases between the two ends. The CDR3 is 14 amino acids. This CDR3 reads CASSEVTGQYGYTF. The CDR3 DNA is TGTGCCAGCAGTGAGGTAACAGGCCAATATGGCTACACCTTC.

This clonotype has a count of ten or more. The V and J genes are TRBV18 and TRBJ2-2; 10 bases align to TRBD2. The length of the CDR3 is 17 residues. In germline, CDR1 is KGHSH, CDR2 LQKENI. J was trimmed by 4 bases and V by 0 bases; bases with no gene match: 5. The CDR3 spells CASSPPQRGGATGELFF. DNA for the CDR3: TGTGCCAGCTCACCACCCCAGCGGGGGGGCGCCACCGGGGAGCTGTTTTTT.

As regards this clonotype: Relative to the germline gene, one junction end is altered; a read error may explain this. V is TRBV20-1 and J is TRBJ1-1, with D maybe TRBD1 (5 bases). The CDR3 has 17 residues. Germline V gene data show CDR1 as DFQATT and CDR2 as SNEGSKA (reference sequence). CDR3 in DNA: TGCTGTGCTAGGGGAACCGGAGCCGGGACGGGGAACACTGAAGCTTTCTTT. Its protein product is CCARGTGAGTGNTEAFF.

The V gene is TRBV29-1, the J gene TRBJ2-3; TRBD1 aligns across 8 bases. This CDR3 is 14 amino acids long. V was clipped by 8 bases and J by 1 base; unmatched bases: 8. The V gene's germline CDR1 is SQVTM and CDR2 ANQGSEA. The CDR3 bases are TGCAGCATATACTACAGGGGGGGCACAGATACGCAGTATTTT. Encoded protein: CSIYYRGGTDTQYF.

This chain links TRBV20-1 with TRBJ1-5, with D unresolved. In germline, CDR1 is DFQATT, CDR2 SNEGSKA (reference sequence). V shed 6 bases and J shed 2 bases, with 26 bases lying between them. This CDR3 spans 18 amino acids. CDR3 coding DNA: TGCAGTGCCGTTGTCTCAGGAACTACCGATCTTGGCAATCAGCCCCAGCATTTT. It yields the protein CSAVVSGTTDLGNQPQHF.

This clonotype turned up a few times. V usage is TRBV24-1 and J usage is TRBJ1-5; D perhaps matches TRBD1 (5 bases). Trimming took 4 bases from V and 3 from J, leaving 12 bases between them. CDR1 KGHDR and CDR2 SFDVKD come from the germline V gene. The CDR3 is 15 residues long. The CDR3 DNA reads as TGTGCCACCAGTGACCCGGGACCTTCCAATCAGCCCCAGCATTTT. It translates to CATSDPGPSNQPQHF.

This clonotype was detected many times. The chain combines TRBV29-1 with TRBJ2-3; no reliable D call. The CDR3 is 11 amino acids. The germline V gene has CDR1 SQVTM and CDR2 ANQGSEA. Trimming cost V 8 bases and J 6 bases, with 12 bases left between them. The CDR3 reads CSLGPADTQYF. CDR3 sequence (DNA): TGCAGCCTCGGGCCTGCGGATACGCAGTATTTT.

This clonotype was picked up many times. This rearrangement joins TRBV27 to TRBJ2-1; a possible D gene is TRBD1 (5 bases). V shed 3 bases and J shed 2 bases, with 14 bases lying between them. There are 16 residues in the CDR3. In germline, CDR1 is MNHEY, CDR2 SMNVEV (reference sequence). CDR3 sequence: CASSFGSGATYNEQFF. CDR3 nucleotides: TGTGCCAGCAGTTTTGGTTCTGGGGCCACCTACAATGAGCAGTTCTTC.

This rearrangement joins TRBV5-5 to TRBJ2-3; 7 bases are shared with TRBD2. The CDR3 runs 16 residues. V dropped 4 bases and J dropped 6; count of bases not matched to a gene: 14. From germline, CDR1 is SGHKS and CDR2 YYEKEE (reference sequence). CDR3 region: CASSPGLLVGRDTQYF. The CDR3 DNA reads as TGTGCCAGCAGCCCCGGGCTTCTGGTCGGGAGGGATACGCAGTATTTT.

Ten or more counts support this clonotype. The chain recombines TRBV24-1 with TRBJ1-1, with no clear D. This CDR3 contains 17 residues. V lost 2 bases to trimming and J lost 5 bases, with 20 bases between them. The germline CDR1 and CDR2 sequences are KGHDR and SFDVKD. The CDR3 sequence: CATSDSRTGFKDTEAFF. In DNA, the CDR3 is TGTGCCACCAGTGATTCAAGGACTGGATTTAAAGATACTGAAGCTTTCTTT.